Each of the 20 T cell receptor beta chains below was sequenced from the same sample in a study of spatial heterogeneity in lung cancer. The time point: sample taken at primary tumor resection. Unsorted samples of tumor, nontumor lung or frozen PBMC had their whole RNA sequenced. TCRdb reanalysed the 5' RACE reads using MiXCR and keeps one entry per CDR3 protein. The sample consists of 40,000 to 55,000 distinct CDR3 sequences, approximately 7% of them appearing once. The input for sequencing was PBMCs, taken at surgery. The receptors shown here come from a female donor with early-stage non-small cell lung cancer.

CDR3 coding DNA: TGCAGTGGGAGACCCGGAGATACGCAGTATTTT. Translation gives CSGRPGDTQYF. The chain couples TRBV20-1 to TRBJ2-3; D is unclear. CDR1 DFQATT and CDR2 SNEGSKA come from the germline V gene (reference sequence). V lost 7 bases and J 5 bases, leaving 10 bases between the germline ends. This CDR3 has 11 residues.

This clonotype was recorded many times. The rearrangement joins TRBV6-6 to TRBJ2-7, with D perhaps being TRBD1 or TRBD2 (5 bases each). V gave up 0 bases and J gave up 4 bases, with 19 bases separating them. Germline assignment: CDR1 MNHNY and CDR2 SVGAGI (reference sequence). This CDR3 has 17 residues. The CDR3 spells CASSYSISQGRNYEQYF. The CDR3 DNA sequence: TGTGCCAGCAGTTACTCCATAAGCCAGGGACGGAATTACGAGCAGTACTTC.

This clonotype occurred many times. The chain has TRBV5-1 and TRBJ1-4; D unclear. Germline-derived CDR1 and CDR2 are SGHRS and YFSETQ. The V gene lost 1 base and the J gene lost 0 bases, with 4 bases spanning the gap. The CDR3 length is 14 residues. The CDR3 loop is CASSLLATNEKLFF. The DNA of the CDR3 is TGCGCCAGCAGCTTGCTTGCAACTAATGAAAAACTGTTTTTT.

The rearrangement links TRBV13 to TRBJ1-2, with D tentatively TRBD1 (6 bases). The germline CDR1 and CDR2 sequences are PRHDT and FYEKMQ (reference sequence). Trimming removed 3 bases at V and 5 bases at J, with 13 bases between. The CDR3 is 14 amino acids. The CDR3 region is CASSFWGATYGYTF. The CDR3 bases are TGTGCCAGCAGCTTTTGGGGGGCAACATATGGCTACACCTTC.

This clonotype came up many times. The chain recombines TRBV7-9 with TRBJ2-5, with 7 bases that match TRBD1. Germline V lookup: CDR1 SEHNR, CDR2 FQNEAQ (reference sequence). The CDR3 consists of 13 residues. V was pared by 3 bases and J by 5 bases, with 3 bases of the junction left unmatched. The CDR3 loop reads CASSLGQSETQYF. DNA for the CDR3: TGTGCCAGCAGCTTGGGACAGTCGGAGACCCAGTACTTC.

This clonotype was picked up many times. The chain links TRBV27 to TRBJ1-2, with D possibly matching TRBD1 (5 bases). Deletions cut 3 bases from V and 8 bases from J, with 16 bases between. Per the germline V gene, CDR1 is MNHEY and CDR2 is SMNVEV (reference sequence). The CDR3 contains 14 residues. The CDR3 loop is CASSLGGLGGGYTF. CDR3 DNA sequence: TGTGCCAGCAGTTTGGGGGGGTTGGGCGGCGGCTACACCTTC.

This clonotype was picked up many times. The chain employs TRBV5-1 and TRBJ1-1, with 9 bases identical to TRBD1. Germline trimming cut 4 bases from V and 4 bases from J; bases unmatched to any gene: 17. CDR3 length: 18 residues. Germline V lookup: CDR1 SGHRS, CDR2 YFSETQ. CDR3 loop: CASSLGWQQGARGTEAFF. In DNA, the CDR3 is TGCGCCAGCAGCCTGGGTTGGCAACAGGGGGCTAGGGGCACTGAAGCTTTCTTT.

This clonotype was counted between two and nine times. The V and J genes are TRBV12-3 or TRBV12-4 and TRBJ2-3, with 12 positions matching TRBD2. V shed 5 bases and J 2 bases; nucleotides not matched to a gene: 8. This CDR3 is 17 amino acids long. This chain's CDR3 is CASSHRLAGVVTDTQYF. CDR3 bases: TGTGCCAGCAGTCATAGACTAGCGGGGGTCGTCACAGATACGCAGTATTTT.

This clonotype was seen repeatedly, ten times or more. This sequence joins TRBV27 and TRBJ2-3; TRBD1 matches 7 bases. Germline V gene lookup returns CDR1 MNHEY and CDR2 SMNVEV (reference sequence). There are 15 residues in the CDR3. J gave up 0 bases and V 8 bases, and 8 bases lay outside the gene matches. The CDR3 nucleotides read TGTGCCAGCGCATACAGGGGATATAGCACAGATACGCAGTATTTT. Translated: CASAYRGYSTDTQYF.

CDR3 sequence: CASSIAGTGGSYNEQFF. In DNA form, the CDR3 reads TGTGCCAGTAGTATAGCCGGGACAGGGGGTTCCTACAATGAGCAGTTCTTC. V is TRBV19 and J is TRBJ2-1, with 11 bases lining up with TRBD1. The germline V gene encodes CDR1 LNHDA and CDR2 SQIVND (reference sequence). This CDR3 is 17 amino acids long. The junction had 3 bases not matched to a gene; V was cut back by 1 base and J by 1 base.

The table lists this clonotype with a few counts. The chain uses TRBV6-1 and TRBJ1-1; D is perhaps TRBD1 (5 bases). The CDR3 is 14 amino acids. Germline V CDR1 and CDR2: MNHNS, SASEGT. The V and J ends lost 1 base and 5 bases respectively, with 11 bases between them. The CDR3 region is CASSEEGLRTEAFF. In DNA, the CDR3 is TGTGCCAGCAGTGAAGAGGGGTTACGGACTGAAGCTTTCTTT.

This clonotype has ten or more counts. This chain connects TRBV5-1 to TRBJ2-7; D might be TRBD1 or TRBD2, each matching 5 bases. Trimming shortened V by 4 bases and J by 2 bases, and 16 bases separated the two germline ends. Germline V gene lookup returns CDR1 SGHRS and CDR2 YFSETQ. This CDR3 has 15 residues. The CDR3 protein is CASSPLPGLPYEQYF. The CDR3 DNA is TGCGCCAGCAGCCCGCTCCCGGGGCTTCCCTACGAGCAGTACTTC.

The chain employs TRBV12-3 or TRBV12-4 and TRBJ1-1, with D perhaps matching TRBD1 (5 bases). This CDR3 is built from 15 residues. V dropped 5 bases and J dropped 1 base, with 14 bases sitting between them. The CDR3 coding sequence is TGTGCCAGCAGTCCACTGACGGACAAGAACACTGAAGCTTTCTTT. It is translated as CASSPLTDKNTEAFF.

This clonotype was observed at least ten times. The CDR3 nucleotides are TGTGCCAGCAGACCCCATCAGGGGGACTACGAGCAGTACTTC. Translating gives CASRPHQGDYEQYF. The rearrangement links TRBV6-5 to TRBJ2-7, with 7 bases identical to TRBD1. The J segment lost 3 bases and the V segment lost 6 bases, leaving 8 bases of the junction unmatched. The CDR3 covers 14 residues. Per the germline V gene, CDR1 is MNHEY and CDR2 is SVGAGI.

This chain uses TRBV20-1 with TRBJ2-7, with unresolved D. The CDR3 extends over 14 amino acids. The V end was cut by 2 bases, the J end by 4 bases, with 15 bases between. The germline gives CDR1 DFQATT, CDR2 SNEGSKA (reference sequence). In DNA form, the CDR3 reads TGCAGTGCTAGACGGCCCGAGCTGTGGTACGAGCAGTACTTC. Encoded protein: CSARRPELWYEQYF.

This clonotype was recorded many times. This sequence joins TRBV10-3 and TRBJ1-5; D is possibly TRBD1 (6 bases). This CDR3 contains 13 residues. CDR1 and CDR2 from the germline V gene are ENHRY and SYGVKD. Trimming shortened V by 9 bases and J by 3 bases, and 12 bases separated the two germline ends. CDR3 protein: CAMKQGVNQPQHF. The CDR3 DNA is TGTGCCATGAAACAGGGAGTCAATCAGCCCCAGCATTTT.

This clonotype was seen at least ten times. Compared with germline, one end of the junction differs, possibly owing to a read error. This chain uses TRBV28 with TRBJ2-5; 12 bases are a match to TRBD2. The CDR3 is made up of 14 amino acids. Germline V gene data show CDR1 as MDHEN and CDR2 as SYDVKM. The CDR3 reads CASSHPSGGARGDF. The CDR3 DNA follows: TGTGCCAGCAGCCACCCTAGCGGGGGGGCTCGCGGTGACTTC. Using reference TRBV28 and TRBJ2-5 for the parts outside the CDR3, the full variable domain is DVKVTQSSRYLVKRTGEKVFLECVQDMDHENMFWYRQDPGLGLRLIYFSYDVKMKEKGDIPEGYSVSREKKERFSLILESASTNQTSMYLCASSHPSGGARGDFGPGTRLLVL.

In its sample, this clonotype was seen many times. The CDR3 region has the DNA TGTGCCAGCAGCCCCTCCCTGGCAGGAGAGGAAGAAAAACTGTTTTTT. This sequence encodes CASSPSLAGEEEKLFF. The chain combines TRBV3-1 with TRBJ1-4; no clear D gene. The germline gives CDR1 LGHDT, CDR2 YNNKEL (reference sequence). Between the trimmed V and J ends, which lost 4 bases and 8 bases, there was a span of 20 bases. This CDR3 is built from 16 residues. The whole variable domain, filled in from reference TRBV3-1 and TRBJ1-4, reads DTAVSQTPKYLVTQMGNDKSIKCEQNLGHDTMYWYKQDSKKFLKIMFSYNNKELIINETVPNRFSPKSPDKAHLNLHINSLELGDSAVYFCASSPSLAGEEEKLFFGSGTQLSVL.

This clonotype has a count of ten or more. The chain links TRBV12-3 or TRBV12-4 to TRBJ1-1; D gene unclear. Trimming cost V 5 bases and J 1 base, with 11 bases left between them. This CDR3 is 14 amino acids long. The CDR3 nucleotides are TGTGCCAGCAGTCAGCGACATCAGAACACTGAAGCTTTCTTT. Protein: CASSQRHQNTEAFF.

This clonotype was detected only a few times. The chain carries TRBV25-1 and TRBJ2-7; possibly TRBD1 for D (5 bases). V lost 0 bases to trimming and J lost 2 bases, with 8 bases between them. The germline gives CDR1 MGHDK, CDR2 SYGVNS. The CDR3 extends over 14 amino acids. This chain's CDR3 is CASSEYGRAYEQYF. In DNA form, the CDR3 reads TGTGCCAGCAGTGAATATGGCAGGGCCTACGAGCAGTACTTC.